The clone carrying this T cell receptor (beta chain) was seen ten or more times. Unique molecular identifiers were used to barcode this TCRbeta library. TCRdb used MiXCR to reprocess the PCR reads, holding one entry per CDR3 protein. The table has 230,000 or so distinct CDR3 sequences, approximately 9.7% seen once. This specimen comes from a study of T-cell reconstitution after alpha-beta-depleted transplantation in children. Sequencing was performed on PBMCs from the stem cell graft donor, taken from the stem cell graft. The receptor was isolated from a human donor who donated a stem cell graft to a child with SCID.

The CDR3 protein is CASSLKGEGQETQYF. DNA for the CDR3: TGCGCCAGCAGCTTAAAGGGGGAGGGCCAAGAGACCCAGTACTTC. The chain uses TRBV5-1 and TRBJ2-5, with D possibly being TRBD2 (7 bases). The V gene's germline CDR1 is SGHRS and CDR2 YFSETQ. The CDR3 is made up of 15 amino acids. V lost 2 bases to trimming and J lost 1 base, with 12 bases between them.